The 25 T cell receptor beta chains presented below share a single source sample, sequenced in a study of response to subunit inactivated influenza vaccine. In TCRdb, the RT-PCR reads were re-called with MiXCR into one record per CDR3 protein. Found here are 800,000 or so distinct CDR3 sequences, less than 25% of them singletons; the top ten hold about 9.4%. Sequencing used PBMCs from blood, obtained 5 days after vaccination. The receptors were sampled from a man aged 50-59 years who received an inactivated influenza vaccine.

The chain is built from TRBV10-3 and TRBJ2-7; perhaps TRBD2 as D (6 bases). Deletions cut 10 bases from V and 9 bases from J, with 19 bases between. This CDR3 has 12 amino acids. The germline V gene encodes CDR1 ENHRY and CDR2 SYGVKD. The CDR3 spells CATEGGVKRQYF. CDR3 bases: TGTGCCACGGAAGGAGGGGTCAAAAGGCAGTACTTC.

The chain combines TRBV27 with TRBJ2-2; D perhaps matches TRBD1 (5 bases). This CDR3 comprises 16 residues. Trimming pared 2 bases from V and 7 bases from J, leaving 17 bases between. CDR1 MNHEY and CDR2 SMNVEV come from the germline V gene (reference sequence). The CDR3 loop is CASSLAGHHGRGELFF. For the CDR3, the DNA is TGTGCCAGCAGTTTAGCCGGACACCATGGCCGCGGGGAGCTGTTTTTT.

The chain recombines TRBV29-1 with TRBJ1-2; D not certain. The V end was cut by 7 bases, the J end by 3 bases, with 15 bases between. The V gene's germline CDR1 is SQVTM and CDR2 ANQGSEA. The CDR3 runs to 13 residues. The CDR3: CSGLTGMDYGYTF. DNA for the CDR3: TGCAGCGGACTGACCGGGATGGACTATGGCTACACCTTC. The whole variable domain, remainder taken from reference TRBV29-1 and TRBJ1-2, is SAVISQKPSRDICQRGTSLTIQCQVDSQVTMMFWYRQQPGQSLTLIATANQGSEATYESGFVIDKFPISRPNLTFSTLTVSNMSPEDSSIYLCSGLTGMDYGYTFGSGTRLTVV.

The gene calls are TRBV6-5 and TRBJ2-1; D remains ambiguous. CDR3 length: 15 residues. V was clipped by 0 bases and J by 1 base, with 7 bases between them. The germline V gene encodes CDR1 MNHEY and CDR2 SVGAGI. CDR3 bases: TGTGCCAGCAGTTACTCGAGAGAATCCTACAATGAGCAGTTCTTC. Translated, it gives CASSYSRESYNEQFF.

This CDR3 reads CASSSQGETQYF. DNA for the CDR3: TGTGCCAGCAGCTCACAGGGAGAGACCCAGTACTTC. The chain has TRBV9 and TRBJ2-5, with D perhaps TRBD1 (6 bases). Germline CDR1 SGDLS, CDR2 YYNGEE. The CDR3 sequence is 12 residues long. Trimming pared 4 bases from V and 4 bases from J, leaving 8 bases between.

The J gene is TRBJ2-5, the V gene TRBV6-5; no definite D call. The CDR3 contains 14 residues. Germline V gene sequence: CDR1 MNHEY, CDR2 SVGAGI. Between the trimmed V and J ends, which lost 4 bases and 9 bases, there was a span of 18 bases. The CDR3 coding sequence is TGTGCCAGCAGTTCGGGCGCGGTTTCGTTGGCCCAGTACTTC. Protein: CASSSGAVSLAQYF.

The rearrangement links TRBV11-2 to TRBJ2-3; 10 positions agree with TRBD1. The CDR3 consists of 15 residues. The V segment lost 2 bases and the J segment 4 bases; nucleotides outside the gene matches: 3. The germline gives CDR1 SGHAT, CDR2 FQNNGV. The CDR3 DNA reads as TGTGCCAGCAGCTTATGGGACAGGGGTCCAGATACGCAGTATTTT. Amino acids: CASSLWDRGPDTQYF.

The chain carries TRBV7-3 and TRBJ2-6; D gene ambiguous. Trimming removed 3 bases at V and 1 base at J, with 10 bases between. CDR1 and CDR2 from the germline V gene are SGHTA and FQGTGA. The CDR3 has 16 residues. CDR3 residues: CASSFTQVSGANVLTF. The CDR3 DNA reads TGTGCCAGCAGCTTTACCCAGGTGTCTGGGGCCAACGTCCTGACTTTC.

This clonotype was counted between two and nine times. The chain carries TRBV9 and TRBJ2-2; 8 nucleotides align to TRBD1. Germline V CDR1 and CDR2: SGDLS, YYNGEE. This CDR3 spans 15 amino acids. After removal of 0 bases from V and 5 bases from J, the junction contained 3 bases not matched to a gene. The CDR3 DNA follows: TGTGCCAGCAGCGTAGCAGGGGGCGGGACCGGGGAGCTGTTTTTT. It translates to CASSVAGGGTGELFF.

The chain links TRBV20-1 to TRBJ2-3, with 10 positions matching TRBD1. From germline, CDR1 is DFQATT and CDR2 SNEGSKA (reference sequence). V dropped 6 bases and J dropped 4; count of bases not matched to a gene: 4. CDR3 length: 13 residues. The CDR3 is CSAGGQGSDTQYF. The CDR3 DNA sequence: TGCAGTGCCGGGGGACAGGGGTCAGATACGCAGTATTTT.

The rearrangement joins TRBV4-1 to TRBJ1-2, with 7 bases matching TRBD1. V was pared by 1 base and J by 8 bases, with 13 bases of the junction left unmatched. Germline CDR1 MGHRA, CDR2 YSYEKL. The CDR3 totals 16 residues. CDR3 bases: TGCGCCAGCAGCCAAGTAGGGACAGCTAACCCGGGAGGCTACACCTTC. Translating it yields CASSQVGTANPGGYTF.

This rearrangement joins TRBV7-8 to TRBJ2-3, with TRBD2 identical over 7 bases. V was clipped by 8 bases and J by 4 bases; unmatched bases: 9. CDR1 and CDR2 (germline): SGHVS, FQNEAQ. CDR3 length: 14 amino acids. CDR3 DNA sequence: TGTGCCAGCCGCGGGCGGGGGTCTTCAGATACGCAGTATTTT. It specifies CASRGRGSSDTQYF. The variable domain in full, completed from reference TRBV7-8 and TRBJ2-3, reads GAGVSQSPRYKVAKRGQDVALRCDPISGHVSLFWYQQALGQGPEFLTYFQNEAQLDKSGLPSDRFFAERPEGSVSTLKIQRTQQEDSAVYLCASRGRGSSDTQYFGPGTRLTVL.

Many counts were recorded for this clonotype. J is TRBJ2-1 and V is TRBV2; TRBD2 is a possible D gene (5 bases). Between the trimmed V and J ends, which lost 6 bases and 2 bases, there was a span of 8 bases. CDR3 length: 13 residues. The V gene's germline CDR1 is SNHLY and CDR2 FYNNEI. CDR3 nucleotides: TGTGCCAGCAGGAGCGGAGCCTACAATGAGCAGTTCTTC. Translation gives CASRSGAYNEQFF.

This clonotype was picked up a small number of times. The chain combines TRBV7-9 with TRBJ2-3, with 7 positions matching TRBD2. Germline V gene data show CDR1 as SEHNR and CDR2 as FQNEAQ (reference sequence). The ends lost 5 bases at V and 9 bases at J; junction bases unmatched: 11. There are 14 residues in the CDR3. Written as DNA, the CDR3 is TGTGCCAGCAGCCACCCACGACTAGCAGGGACGCAGTATTTT. This translates into CASSHPRLAGTQYF.

The rearrangement uses TRBV4-3 and TRBJ2-2, with D maybe TRBD1 (6 bases). The ends were cut back, 0 bases at V and 2 bases at J, with 22 bases in the middle. This CDR3 comprises 20 residues. Germline V gives CDR1 LGHNA, CDR2 YSLEER. This CDR3 is CASSQDFQRAGVTNTGELFF. The CDR3, as DNA: TGCGCCAGCAGCCAAGATTTCCAAAGGGCAGGGGTAACCAACACCGGGGAGCTGTTTTTT.

This clonotype was recorded many times. V usage is TRBV30 and J usage is TRBJ1-5, with a weak D call TRBD1 (5 bases). Looked up from germline, CDR1 is GTSNPN and CDR2 is SVGIG (reference sequence). Trimming stripped 2 bases from V and 7 bases from J, with 18 bases between. There are 15 residues in the CDR3. Here the CDR3 reads CAWSLFGGAQQPQHF. CDR3 sequence (DNA): TGTGCCTGGAGTCTGTTTGGGGGAGCCCAACAGCCCCAGCATTTT.

The V call is TRBV12-3 or TRBV12-4, the J call TRBJ2-3, with a possible D match to TRBD2 (6 bases). V shed 2 bases and J shed 10 bases, with 10 bases lying between them. The CDR3 sequence is 12 residues long. CDR3 loop: CASSLPGVAQYF. The CDR3 region has the DNA TGTGCCAGCAGTTTACCGGGGGTGGCGCAGTATTTT.

The chain links TRBV11-2 to TRBJ2-1; 7 positions agree with TRBD2. The CDR3 totals 14 residues. The germline V gene encodes CDR1 SGHAT and CDR2 FQNNGV. J lost 7 bases, V lost 0 bases, and 3 bases had no gene match. The CDR3: CASSLDRLANEQFF. CDR3 sequence (DNA): TGTGCCAGCAGCTTAGATAGACTAGCAAATGAGCAGTTCTTC.

The chain uses TRBV7-9 and TRBJ1-2, with D hard to call. Germline CDR1 and CDR2: SEHNR and FQNEAQ (reference sequence). The V and J ends lost 2 bases and 4 bases respectively, with 8 bases between them. The CDR3 consists of 13 residues. The CDR3 reads CASSLSGIYGYTF. DNA for the CDR3: TGTGCCAGCAGCTTATCTGGCATCTATGGCTACACCTTC.

This clonotype was seen more than once but under ten times. This chain joins TRBV20-1 and TRBJ2-5; a possible D gene is TRBD2 (6 bases). Trimming shortened V by 7 bases and J by 7 bases, and 16 bases separated the two germline ends. The CDR3 length is 12 residues. From germline, CDR1 is DFQATT and CDR2 SNEGSKA (reference sequence). The CDR3 protein is CSVPGLRVTQYF. CDR3 coding DNA: TGCAGTGTTCCGGGACTCCGGGTGACCCAGTACTTC.

In its sample, this clonotype was seen a few times. The chain couples TRBV11-2 to TRBJ2-5; TRBD1 matches 8 bases. CDR3 length: 15 residues. CDR1 is SGHAT, CDR2 FQNNGV, per germline. V shed 1 base, J shed 4 bases, and the junction held 5 bases outside the gene matches. CDR3 residues: CASSLARQGAETQYF. The CDR3 DNA reads TGTGCCAGCAGCTTAGCACGCCAGGGGGCAGAGACCCAGTACTTC.

The chain carries TRBV4-3 and TRBJ1-6, with unresolved D. This CDR3 spans 17 amino acids. V was pared by 0 bases and J by 0 bases, with 9 bases between. Germline V gives CDR1 LGHNA, CDR2 YSLEER. CDR3 DNA sequence: TGCGCCAGCAGCCAAGATCTGGCCGCCTCCTATAATTCACCCCTCCACTTT. Amino acids: CASSQDLAASYNSPLHF.

The table lists this clonotype with many counts. The CDR3 loop reads CASSSTSGGTDTQYF. CDR3 DNA sequence: TGTGCCAGCAGCTCGACTAGCGGGGGCACAGATACGCAGTATTTT. J is TRBJ2-3 and V is TRBV7-9; 11 nucleotides agree with TRBD2. The trim removed 4 bases at V and 1 base at J, leaving 1 base unmatched. Germline-derived CDR1 and CDR2 are SEHNR and FQNEAQ (reference sequence). The CDR3 consists of 15 residues.

The chain is built from TRBV4-3 and TRBJ2-2; D is perhaps TRBD2 (5 bases). In germline, CDR1 is LGHNA, CDR2 YSLEER. The CDR3 sequence is 16 residues long. V shed 0 bases and J shed 5 bases, with 13 bases lying between them. CDR3 in DNA: TGCGCCAGCAGCCAAGACCTACTAAGGAGGACCGGGGAGCTGTTTTTT. It encodes CASSQDLLRRTGELFF.

V is TRBV7-9 and J is TRBJ2-7, with 7 bases identical to TRBD1. Germline CDR1 SEHNR, CDR2 FQNEAQ (reference sequence). The junction had 6 bases not matched to a gene; V was cut back by 5 bases and J by 2 bases. The CDR3 spans 14 residues. CDR3 sequence (DNA): TGTGCCAGCAGCCGGACAGGTCCTACCTACGAGCAGTACTTC. This gives the protein CASSRTGPTYEQYF.